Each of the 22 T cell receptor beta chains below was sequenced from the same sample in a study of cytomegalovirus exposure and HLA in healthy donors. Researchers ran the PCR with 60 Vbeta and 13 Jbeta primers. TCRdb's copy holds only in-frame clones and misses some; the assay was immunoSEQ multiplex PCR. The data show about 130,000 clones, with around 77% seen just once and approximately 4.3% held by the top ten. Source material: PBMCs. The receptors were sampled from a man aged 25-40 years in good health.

The CDR3 DNA reads TGCGCCAGCAGCTTGGGACTCTCCAACACCGGGGAGCTGTTTTTT. It specifies CASSLGLSNTGELFF. The chain carries TRBV5-1 and TRBJ2-2, with no clear D. Trimming took off 0 bases at V and 2 bases at J, with 8 bases between the two ends. CDR3 length: 15 residues. The V gene's germline CDR1 is SGHRS and CDR2 YFSETQ.

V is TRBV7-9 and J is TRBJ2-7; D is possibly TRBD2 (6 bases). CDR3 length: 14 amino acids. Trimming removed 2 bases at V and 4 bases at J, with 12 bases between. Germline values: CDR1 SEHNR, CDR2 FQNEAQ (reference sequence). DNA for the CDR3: TGTGCCAGCAGCTTAACGGGAGAGGGTTACGAGCAGTACTTC. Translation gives CASSLTGEGYEQYF.

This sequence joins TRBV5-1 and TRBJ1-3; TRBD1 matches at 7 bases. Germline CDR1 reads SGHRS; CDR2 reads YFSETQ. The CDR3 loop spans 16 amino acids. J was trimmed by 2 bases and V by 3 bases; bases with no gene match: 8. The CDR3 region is CASSSTPTGTGNTIYF. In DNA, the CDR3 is TGCGCCAGCAGCTCGACACCGACAGGGACTGGAAACACCATATATTTT.

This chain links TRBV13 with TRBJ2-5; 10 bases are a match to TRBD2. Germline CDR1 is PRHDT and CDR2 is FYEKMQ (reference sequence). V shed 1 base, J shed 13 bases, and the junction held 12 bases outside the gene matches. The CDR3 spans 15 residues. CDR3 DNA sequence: TGTGCCAGCAGCTTAGTTAGGGAAGCGGGAGGGCCGCCGTACTTC. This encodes CASSLVREAGGPPYF.

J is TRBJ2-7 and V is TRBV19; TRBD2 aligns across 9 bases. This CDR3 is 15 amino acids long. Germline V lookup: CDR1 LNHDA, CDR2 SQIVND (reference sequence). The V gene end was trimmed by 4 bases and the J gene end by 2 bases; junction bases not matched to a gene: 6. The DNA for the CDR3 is TGTGCCAGTAGTAGCTCGGCGGGGGGGACCTACGAGCAGTACTTC. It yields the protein CASSSSAGGTYEQYF.

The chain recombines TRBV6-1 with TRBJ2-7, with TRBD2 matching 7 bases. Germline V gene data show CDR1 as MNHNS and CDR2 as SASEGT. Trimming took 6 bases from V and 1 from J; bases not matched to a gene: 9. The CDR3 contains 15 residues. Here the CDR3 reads CASRRGNERSYEQYF. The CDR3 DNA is TGTGCCAGCAGGCGGGGGAACGAGCGATCCTACGAGCAGTACTTC.

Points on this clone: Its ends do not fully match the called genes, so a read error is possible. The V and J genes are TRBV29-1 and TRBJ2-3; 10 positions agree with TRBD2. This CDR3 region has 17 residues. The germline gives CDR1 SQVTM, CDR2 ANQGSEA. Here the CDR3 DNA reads TGCAGCGTTGAAGGGCCTCGGAGCGGGAGGGCCACAAATACGCAGTATTTT. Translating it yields CSVEGPRSGRATNTQYF.

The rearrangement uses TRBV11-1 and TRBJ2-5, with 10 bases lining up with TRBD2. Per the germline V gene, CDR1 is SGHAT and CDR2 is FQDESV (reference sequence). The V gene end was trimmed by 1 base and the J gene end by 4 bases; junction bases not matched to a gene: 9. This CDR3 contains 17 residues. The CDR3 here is CASSLEASGSGPETQYF. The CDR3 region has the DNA TGTGCCAGCAGCTTAGAGGCTAGCGGGAGTGGTCCAGAGACCCAGTACTTC.

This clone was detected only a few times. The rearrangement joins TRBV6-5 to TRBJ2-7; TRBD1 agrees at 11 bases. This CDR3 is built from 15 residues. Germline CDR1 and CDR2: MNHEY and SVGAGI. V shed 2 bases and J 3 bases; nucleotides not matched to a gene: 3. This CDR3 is CASSYSGTGGYEQYF. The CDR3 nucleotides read TGTGCCAGCAGTTACAGCGGGACAGGGGGCTACGAGCAGTACTTC.

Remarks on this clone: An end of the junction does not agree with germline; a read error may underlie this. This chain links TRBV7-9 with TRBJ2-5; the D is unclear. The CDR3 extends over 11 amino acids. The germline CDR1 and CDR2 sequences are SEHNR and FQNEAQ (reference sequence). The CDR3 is CSSRFGETQYF. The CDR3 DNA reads TGTTCCAGCAGGTTCGGGGAGACCCAGTACTTC. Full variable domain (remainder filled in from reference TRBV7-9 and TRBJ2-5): DTGVSQNPRHKITKRGQNVTFRCDPISEHNRLYWYRQTLGQGPEFLTYFQNEAQLEKSRLLSDRFSAERPKGSFSTLEIQRTEQGDSAMYLCSSRFGETQYFGPGTRLLVL.

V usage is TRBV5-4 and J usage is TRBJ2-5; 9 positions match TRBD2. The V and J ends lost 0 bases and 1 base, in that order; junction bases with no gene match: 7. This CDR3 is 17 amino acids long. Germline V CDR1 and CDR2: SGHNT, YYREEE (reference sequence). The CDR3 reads CASSLASLAGAQETQYF. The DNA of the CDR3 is TGTGCCAGCAGCTTGGCGTCATTAGCGGGAGCCCAAGAGACCCAGTACTTC.

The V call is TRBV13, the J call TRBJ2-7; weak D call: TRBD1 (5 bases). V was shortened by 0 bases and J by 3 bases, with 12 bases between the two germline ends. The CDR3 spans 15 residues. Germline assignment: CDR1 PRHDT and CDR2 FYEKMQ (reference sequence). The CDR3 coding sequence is TGTGCCAGCAGCTTAGGCTGGTGGCAGGGCTACGAGCAGTACTTC. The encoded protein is CASSLGWWQGYEQYF.

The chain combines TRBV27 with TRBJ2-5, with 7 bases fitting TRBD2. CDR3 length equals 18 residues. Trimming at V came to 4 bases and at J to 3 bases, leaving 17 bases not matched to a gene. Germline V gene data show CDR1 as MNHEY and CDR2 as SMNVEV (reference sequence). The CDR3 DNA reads TGTGCCAGCAGTTCCCCAATGACCGGGGGGAGAGGGGAAGAGACCCAGTACTTC. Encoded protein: CASSSPMTGGRGEETQYF.

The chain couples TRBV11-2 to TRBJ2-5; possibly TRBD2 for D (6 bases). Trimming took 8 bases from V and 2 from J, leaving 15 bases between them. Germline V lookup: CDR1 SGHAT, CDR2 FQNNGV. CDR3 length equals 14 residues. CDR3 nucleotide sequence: TGTGCCAGCGTATCCGGGACTTTACAAGAGACCCAGTACTTC. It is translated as CASVSGTLQETQYF.

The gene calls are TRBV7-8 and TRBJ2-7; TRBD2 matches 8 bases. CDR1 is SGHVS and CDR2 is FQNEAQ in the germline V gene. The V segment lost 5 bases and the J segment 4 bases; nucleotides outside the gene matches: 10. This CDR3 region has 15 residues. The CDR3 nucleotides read TGTGCCAGCAGCGCCCCCGGGACTAGGCTTTACGAGCAGTACTTC. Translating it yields CASSAPGTRLYEQYF.

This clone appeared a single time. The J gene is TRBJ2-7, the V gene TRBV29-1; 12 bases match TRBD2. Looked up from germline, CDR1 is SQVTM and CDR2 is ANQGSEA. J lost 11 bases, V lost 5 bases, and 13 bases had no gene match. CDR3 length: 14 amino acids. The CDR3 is CSVRGLAGTLGEYF. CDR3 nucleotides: TGCAGCGTTCGCGGACTAGCGGGAACTCTCGGCGAGTACTTC.

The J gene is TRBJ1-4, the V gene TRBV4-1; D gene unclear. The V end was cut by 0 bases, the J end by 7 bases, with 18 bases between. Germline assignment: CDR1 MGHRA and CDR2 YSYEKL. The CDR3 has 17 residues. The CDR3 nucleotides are TGCGCCAGCAGCCAAGATGGTCCGGGGAGGAAAGGTGAAAAACTGTTTTTT. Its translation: CASSQDGPGRKGEKLFF.

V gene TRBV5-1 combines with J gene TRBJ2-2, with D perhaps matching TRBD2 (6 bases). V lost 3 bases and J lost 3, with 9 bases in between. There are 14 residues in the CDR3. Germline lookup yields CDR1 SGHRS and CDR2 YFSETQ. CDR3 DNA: TGCGCCAGCAGCTCGGGACTTTACACCGGGGAGCTGTTTTTT. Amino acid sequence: CASSSGLYTGELFF.

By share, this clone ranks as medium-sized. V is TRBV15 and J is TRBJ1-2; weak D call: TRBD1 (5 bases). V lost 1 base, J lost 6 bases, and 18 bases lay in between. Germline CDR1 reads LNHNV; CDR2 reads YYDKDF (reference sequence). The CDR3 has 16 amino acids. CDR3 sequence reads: CATSRGGRDGVDGYTF. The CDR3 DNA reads TGTGCCACCAGCAGAGGAGGGAGGGACGGTGTAGATGGCTACACCTTC.

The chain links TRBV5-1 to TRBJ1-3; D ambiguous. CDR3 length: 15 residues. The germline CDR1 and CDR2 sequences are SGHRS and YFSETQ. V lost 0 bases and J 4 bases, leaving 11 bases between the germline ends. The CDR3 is CASSLDGGGGNTIYF. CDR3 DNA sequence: TGCGCCAGCAGCTTGGACGGCGGAGGGGGAAACACCATATATTTT. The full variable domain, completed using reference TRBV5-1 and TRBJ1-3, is KAGVTQTPRYLIKTRGQQVTLSCSPISGHRSVSWYQQTPGQGLQFLFEYFSETQRNKGNFPGRFSGRQFSNSRSEMNVSTLELGDSALYLCASSLDGGGGNTIYFGEGSWLTVV.

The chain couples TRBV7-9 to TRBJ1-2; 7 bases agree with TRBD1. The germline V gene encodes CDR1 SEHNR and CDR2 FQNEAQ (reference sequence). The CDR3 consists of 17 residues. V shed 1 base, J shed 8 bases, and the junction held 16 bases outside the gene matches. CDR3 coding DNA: TGTGCCAGCAGCTTAGGGTCTGTGGACAGGACCATGGAGGGCTACACCTTC. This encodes CASSLGSVDRTMEGYTF.

CDR3 in DNA: TGTGCCAGTAGTATAGGGGAGGGGCGAGAGCAGTACTTC. Its translation: CASSIGEGREQYF. This chain joins TRBV19 and TRBJ2-7; 7 nucleotides agree with TRBD2. V shed 1 base and J 7 bases; nucleotides not matched to a gene: 4. Per germline, CDR1 LNHDA and CDR2 SQIVND (reference sequence). This CDR3 contains 13 residues.